This entry features one T cell receptor (beta chain) sequence. Trimming removed 4 bases at V and 4 bases at J, with 20 bases between. Germline assignment: CDR1 SGHRS and CDR2 YFSETQ. The CDR3 totals 16 residues. Original analysis: Researchers report that nucleated cell counts were estimated from reference gene primer amplification. This table comes from immunoSEQ multiplex PCR, and its TCRdb copy is limited to in-frame clones, with some not included. The DNA gave D and trimming, while V, J and clone size come from that table. The sample lists some 120,000 clones, about 80% occurring once. This entry comes from a study of blood T cell repertoires in COVID-19. Looking at the study overall: From the United States, Italy and Spain came samples of acute and convalescent COVID-19. The cDNA or gDNA used as material had been derived from T cells, B-cell-depleted T cells, or PBMCs.

This clonotype was obtained from a woman aged 45-65 years with acute or convalescent COVID-19. The V and J genes are TRBV5-1 and TRBJ1-1; the D gene is possibly TRBD1 (5 bases). Sequences were obtained from peripheral blood. The CDR3 DNA is TGCGCCAGCAGCCCGGGGGAGATTTATACAGGCACTGAAGCTTTCTTT. This codes for CASSPGEIYTGTEAFF. The variable domain in full, completed from reference TRBV5-1 and TRBJ1-1, reads KAGVTQTPRYLIKTRGQQVTLSCSPISGHRSVSWYQQTPGQGLQFLFEYFSETQRNKGNFPGRFSGRQFSNSRSEMNVSTLELGDSALYLCASSPGEIYTGTEAFFGQGTRLTVV.